This TCR beta chain was identified in a study of blood T cell repertoires in COVID-19. About the research overall: Italy, Spain and the United States were the sources of the convalescent and acute COVID-19 samples.

As handled by the study authors: Amplification with reference gene primers provided the estimates of nucleated cell counts. Sequencing was performed with immunoSEQ multiplex PCR; in TCRdb, only in-frame clones are kept and a portion is missing. That table supplies the V and J calls and clone size; D and trimming were determined from the DNA. The table records a few hundred thousand clones, more than 75% of them present only once. Sequenced: PBMCs or T cells enriched from blood (not recorded which). The receptor was isolated from a woman aged 55-70 years in a cohort exposed to, infected with or recovered from COVID-19 (not recorded which).

CDR3 DNA sequence: TGTGCCAGCAGCTCCGGACAGGGGGGAGGCACTGAAGCTTTCTTT. Translation gives CASSSGQGGGTEAFF. The rearrangement uses TRBV11-3 and TRBJ1-1, with 10 nucleotides matching TRBD1. The CDR3 consists of 15 residues. J lost 4 bases, V lost 4 bases, and 6 bases had no gene match. The germline CDR1 and CDR2 sequences are SGHNT and YENEEA.